The 32 T cell receptor beta chains in this list originate from one sample, sequenced in a study of T cells after yellow fever vaccination. TCRdb reanalysed the 5' RACE reads using MiXCR and keeps one entry per CDR3 protein. The sample records 250,000 to 400,000 distinct CDR3 sequences, over 4% being singletons. Here the sequenced sample was PBMCs, taken 5 days after the yellow fever booster vaccination. All receptors derive from a man aged 18 to 29 who received the YFV17D yellow fever vaccine.

This clonotype was seen at least ten times. The chain combines TRBV5-1 with TRBJ1-5; the match to TRBD1 covers 10 bases. V shed 4 bases and J 7 bases; nucleotides not matched to a gene: 8. Germline V gene data show CDR1 as SGHRS and CDR2 as YFSETQ. The CDR3 has 15 residues. CDR3 residues: CASSPGTGVTQPQHF. Written as DNA, the CDR3 is TGCGCCAGCAGCCCGGGGACAGGGGTTACGCAGCCCCAGCATTTT.

This clonotype was seen repeatedly, ten times or more. V usage is TRBV5-1 and J usage is TRBJ1-2, with D unresolved. From germline, CDR1 is SGHRS and CDR2 YFSETQ. The CDR3 runs to 14 residues. V lost 2 bases and J 1 base, leaving 9 bases between the germline ends. CDR3 region: CASSFSDFNYGYTF. The DNA of the CDR3 is TGCGCCAGCAGCTTTTCGGACTTTAACTATGGCTACACCTTC.

This clonotype has a handful of counts. The V gene is TRBV5-1, the J gene TRBJ1-1; 7 bases line up with TRBD1. The germline V gene encodes CDR1 SGHRS and CDR2 YFSETQ. The CDR3 runs to 14 residues. The junction had 3 bases not matched to a gene; V was cut back by 0 bases and J by 4 bases. The CDR3 sequence is CASSLDRQGTEAFF. The CDR3 DNA reads TGCGCCAGCAGCTTGGATAGACAGGGCACTGAAGCTTTCTTT.

The CDR3 nucleotides read TGTGCAGTACAGGGTCGGTATGGCTACACCTTC. As protein: CAVQGRYGYTF. The chain joins TRBV7-9 to TRBJ1-2, with a possible D match to TRBD1 (6 bases). The CDR3 contains 11 residues. Germline V CDR1 and CDR2: SEHNR, FQNEAQ (reference sequence).

V is TRBV20-1 and J is TRBJ2-5; D is uncertain. Trimming took off 1 base at V and 2 bases at J, with 8 bases between the two ends. The CDR3 length is 13 residues. Per germline, CDR1 DFQATT and CDR2 SNEGSKA (reference sequence). CDR3 in amino acids: CSARAGQQETQYF. CDR3 bases: TGCAGTGCTAGAGCTGGGCAGCAAGAGACCCAGTACTTC.

This clonotype has just a few counts. The chain employs TRBV7-2 and TRBJ2-3; the D call may be TRBD1 or TRBD2 (6 bases each). Trimming left V 4 bases short and J 5 bases short, with 22 bases between. This CDR3 contains 17 residues. CDR1 and CDR2 from the germline V gene are SGHTA and FQGNSA. CDR3 protein: CASSSPPGARMGDTQYF. The CDR3 coding sequence is TGTGCCAGCAGCTCCCCCCCGGGGGCTAGAATGGGAGATACGCAGTATTTT.

Here the CDR3 reads CASSPLRDRGVYEQYV. CDR3 sequence (DNA): TGCGCCAGCTCCCCACTACGGGACAGGGGTGTCTACGAGCAGTACGTC. This rearrangement joins TRBV23-1 to TRBJ2-7, with 10 bases identical to TRBD1. TRBV23-1 belongs to the ORF category, with a function that is uncertain. The J segment lost 3 bases and the V segment lost 8 bases, leaving 13 bases of the junction unmatched. The CDR3 is 16 amino acids.

There are a few counts of this clonotype. This chain joins TRBV10-3 and TRBJ1-3; no clear D gene. The germline V gene encodes CDR1 ENHRY and CDR2 SYGVKD. The CDR3 is made up of 14 amino acids. V was clipped by 6 bases and J by 0 bases, with 9 bases between them. The DNA of the CDR3 is TGTGCCATCAGCCTACAGAACTCTGGAAACACCATATATTTT. Amino acids: CAISLQNSGNTIYF.

This clonotype was observed many times. The V call is TRBV7-9, the J call TRBJ2-5; D remains unclear. The CDR3 is 10 amino acids. Germline lookup yields CDR1 SEHNR and CDR2 FQNEAQ (reference sequence). V was pared by 3 bases and J by 6 bases, with 2 bases between. CDR3 amino acids: CASSLKTQYF. The DNA of the CDR3 is TGTGCCAGCAGCTTGAAGACCCAGTACTTC.

This clonotype was observed many times. This chain connects TRBV4-3 to TRBJ2-1; TRBD2 agrees at 11 bases. The CDR3 covers 15 residues. The germline V gene has CDR1 LGHNA and CDR2 YSLEER. The J segment lost 4 bases and the V segment lost 5 bases, leaving 4 bases of the junction unmatched. The CDR3 coding sequence is TGCGCCAGCAGCTTCACTAGCGGGGGTTACAATGAGCAGTTCTTC. Encoded protein: CASSFTSGGYNEQFF.

This clonotype was counted at least ten times. The chain combines TRBV5-4 with TRBJ2-3; TRBD2 matches 10 bases. Trimming at V came to 2 bases and at J to 4 bases, leaving 4 bases not matched to a gene. Looked up from germline, CDR1 is SGHNT and CDR2 is YYREEE (reference sequence). The CDR3 extends over 15 amino acids. The CDR3 loop reads CASSFASGGADTQYF. CDR3 coding DNA: TGTGCCAGCAGCTTTGCTAGCGGGGGTGCAGATACGCAGTATTTT.

There are a few counts of this clonotype. The CDR3 region is CASRGGTVNTEAFF. The DNA of the CDR3 is TGTGCCAGTAGAGGGGGGACAGTGAACACTGAAGCTTTCTTT. This rearrangement joins TRBV19 to TRBJ1-1, with 7 bases aligning to TRBD1. Per germline, CDR1 LNHDA and CDR2 SQIVND (reference sequence). Trimming took 6 bases from V and 0 from J; bases not matched to a gene: 4. The CDR3 runs 14 residues.

This clonotype appeared a few times. This chain joins TRBV28 and TRBJ1-3, with D possibly TRBD1 on 5 matching bases. V was pared by 3 bases and J by 2 bases, with 8 bases between. Germline values: CDR1 MDHEN, CDR2 SYDVKM. There are 14 residues in the CDR3. The CDR3 nucleotides are TGTGCCAGCAGTTTTTGGGGGACTGGAAACACCATATATTTT. This codes for CASSFWGTGNTIYF.

This sequence joins TRBV18 and TRBJ2-5, with 7 bases aligning to TRBD1. The germline gives CDR1 KGHSH, CDR2 LQKENI. The J segment lost 7 bases and the V segment lost 3 bases, leaving 5 bases of the junction unmatched. CDR3 length: 13 amino acids. DNA for the CDR3: TGTGCCAGCTCACCCGACAGGGATGTGACCCAGTACTTC. Translation gives CASSPDRDVTQYF.

This clonotype has just a few counts. This chain connects TRBV3-1 to TRBJ1-3, with D possibly being TRBD1 (5 bases). Trimming took 1 base from V and 10 from J, leaving 17 bases between them. Germline CDR1 reads LGHDT; CDR2 reads YNNKEL (reference sequence). The CDR3 spans 15 residues. Here the CDR3 reads CASSQVSRGGGTIYF. The CDR3 DNA is TGTGCCAGCAGCCAAGTGTCTCGGGGCGGAGGGACCATATATTTT.

The chain is built from TRBV5-1 and TRBJ1-2; D not certain. Germline V gives CDR1 SGHRS, CDR2 YFSETQ. V lost 0 bases, J lost 2 bases, and 8 bases lay in between. The CDR3 runs 14 residues. CDR3 DNA sequence: TGCGCCAGCAGCTTGGAAGCCAGAAACTATGGCTACACCTTC. It translates to CASSLEARNYGYTF.

The chain uses TRBV2 and TRBJ2-7; 7 positions match TRBD2. This CDR3 contains 14 residues. The trim removed 4 bases at V and 2 bases at J, leaving 5 bases unmatched. Germline CDR1 and CDR2: SNHLY and FYNNEI. The CDR3 DNA is TGTGCCAGCAGTGGGGGGGGGTTCGCCTACGAGCAGTACTTC. Its protein product is CASSGGGFAYEQYF. Together with reference TRBV2 and TRBJ2-7, the CDR3 gives the full variable domain: EPEVTQTPSHQVTQMGQEVILRCVPISNHLYFYWYRQILGQKVEFLVSFYNNEISEKSEIFDDQFSVERPDGSNFTLKIRSTKLEDSAMYFCASSGGGFAYEQYFGPGTRLTVT.

The sample holds a few counts of this clonotype. V and J are TRBV10-1 and TRBJ2-3; TRBD2 is a possible D gene (5 bases). Germline loops: CDR1 WNHNN, CDR2 SYGVQD (reference sequence). The length of the CDR3 is 14 residues. V lost 2 bases and J 7 bases, leaving 13 bases between the germline ends. CDR3 protein: CASSEPETGNTQYF. The CDR3 nucleotides are TGCGCCAGCAGTGAGCCGGAAACGGGGAATACGCAGTATTTT.

This clonotype has more than one count but fewer than ten. J is TRBJ2-2 and V is TRBV7-9, with 8 nucleotides matching TRBD1. Germline V gene sequence: CDR1 SEHNR, CDR2 FQNEAQ (reference sequence). This CDR3 contains 20 residues. V dropped 6 bases and J dropped 4; count of bases not matched to a gene: 22. The CDR3 sequence is CASSLSSSPSRTGPTGELFF. DNA for the CDR3: TGTGCCAGCAGTTTATCCTCCTCCCCCTCCCGGACAGGGCCCACCGGGGAGCTGTTTTTT.

This clonotype was counted between two and nine times. The chain links TRBV7-9 to TRBJ2-7; TRBD2 matches 9 bases. Germline V gene lookup returns CDR1 SEHNR and CDR2 FQNEAQ (reference sequence). V shed 4 bases and J 3 bases; nucleotides not matched to a gene: 7. This CDR3 has 15 residues. The CDR3 loop reads CASSSQGLAVYEQYF. Written as DNA, the CDR3 is TGTGCCAGCAGCTCCCAGGGACTAGCCGTCTACGAGCAGTACTTC.

In its sample, this clonotype was seen many times. The rearrangement links TRBV2 to TRBJ2-1, with D possibly matching TRBD2 (6 bases). The ends were cut back, 11 bases at V and 8 bases at J, with 22 bases in the middle. The CDR3 sequence is 14 residues long. CDR1 and CDR2 from the germline V gene are SNHLY and FYNNEI. CDR3 DNA sequence: TGTGCCTCCTCATTTGGAGGGAGTAGGGATGAGCAGTTCTTC. This sequence encodes CASSFGGSRDEQFF.

This chain uses TRBV7-3 with TRBJ2-3; TRBD1 might be the D (6 bases). The germline V gene encodes CDR1 SGHTA and CDR2 FQGTGA. Trimming left V 1 base short and J 0 bases short, with 20 bases between. The CDR3 spans 19 residues. The CDR3 region has the DNA TGTGCCAGCAGCTTAAGAGGGGCAGGGGCTGAATTCAGCACAGATACGCAGTATTTT. Protein: CASSLRGAGAEFSTDTQYF.

Only a few counts were recorded for this clonotype. This chain connects TRBV25-1 to TRBJ1-2; D is unclear. Germline lookup yields CDR1 MGHDK and CDR2 SYGVNS. Trimming removed 1 base at V and 5 bases at J, with 14 bases between. CDR3 size: 15 residues. The CDR3 bases are TGTGCCAGCAGTGAATCGGAGGCAGTGGGATATGGCTACACCTTC. Its protein product is CASSESEAVGYGYTF.

V usage is TRBV5-1 and J usage is TRBJ2-3; D may match TRBD1 or TRBD2 (5 bases each). The CDR3 contains 14 residues. V lost 4 bases, J lost 4 bases, and 13 bases lay in between. CDR1 and CDR2 from the germline V gene are SGHRS and YFSETQ. The CDR3 protein is CASSGGRGADTQYF. The CDR3 region has the DNA TGCGCCAGCAGCGGGGGACGGGGAGCAGATACGCAGTATTTT.

This clonotype was recorded at least ten times. The J gene is TRBJ2-5, the V gene TRBV7-7, with D maybe TRBD1 (6 bases). Germline CDR1 SSHAT, CDR2 FNYEAQ (reference sequence). The CDR3 is made up of 13 amino acids. V was clipped by 2 bases and J by 3 bases, with 7 bases between them. The CDR3 bases are TGTGCCAGCAGCTTAACAGGGAAAGAGACCCAGTACTTC. It specifies CASSLTGKETQYF.

This clonotype turned up a few times. The rearrangement links TRBV9 to TRBJ1-2; D gene unclear. V was pared by 0 bases and J by 4 bases, with 7 bases between. CDR3 length: 13 residues. Germline V gives CDR1 SGDLS, CDR2 YYNGEE. The DNA of the CDR3 is TGTGCCAGCAGCGTAGCTCCCTTCTATGGCTACACCTTC. Residues: CASSVAPFYGYTF.

The chain recombines TRBV4-1 with TRBJ2-5; 8 nucleotides line up with TRBD2. Looked up from germline, CDR1 is MGHRA and CDR2 is YSYEKL. This CDR3 contains 16 residues. The V and J ends lost 4 bases and 3 bases, in that order; junction bases with no gene match: 10. CDR3 in DNA: TGCGCCAGCAGCCCAGAGGGAGGACTAGCAGAAGAGACCCAGTACTTC. It translates to CASSPEGGLAEETQYF.

Notes on this clonotype: At one boundary the junction diverges from the germline segment, which might be a read error. J is TRBJ2-1 and V is TRBV12-3 or TRBV12-4; TRBD1 agrees at 9 bases. This CDR3 region has 16 residues. CDR3: CASRTGTGSSFNEQFF. The CDR3 DNA follows: TGTGCCAGCAGAACCGGGACAGGGAGCTCCTTCAATGAGCAGTTCTTC.

This clonotype came up many times. The V call is TRBV27, the J call TRBJ2-1; the D gene could be TRBD1 or TRBD2 (5 bases each). Germline-derived CDR1 and CDR2 are MNHEY and SMNVEV (reference sequence). The CDR3 is 15 amino acids. V lost 4 bases to trimming and J lost 5 bases, with 15 bases between them. The CDR3 sequence is CASSWGLRDDNEQFF. The CDR3 nucleotides read TGTGCCAGCAGTTGGGGTCTTAGGGACGACAATGAGCAGTTCTTC.

The rearrangement links TRBV9 to TRBJ2-3; 11 bases match TRBD1. This CDR3 has 16 residues. V shed 4 bases and J 4 bases; nucleotides not matched to a gene: 8. Germline V CDR1 and CDR2: SGDLS, YYNGEE. The CDR3 protein is CASSIPGQGGPDTQYF. The DNA for the CDR3 is TGTGCCAGCAGCATACCGGGACAGGGGGGTCCAGATACGCAGTATTTT. Full variable domain (outside the CDR3, taken from reference TRBV9 and TRBJ2-3): DSGVTQTPKHLITATGQRVTLRCSPRSGDLSVYWYQQSLDQGLQFLIQYYNGEERAKGNILERFSAQQFPDLHSELNLSSLELGDSALYFCASSIPGQGGPDTQYFGPGTRLTVL.

V gene TRBV5-1 combines with J gene TRBJ1-5, with 12 nucleotides matching TRBD1. CDR1 and CDR2 from the germline V gene are SGHRS and YFSETQ. With V trimmed by 4 bases and J by 5 bases, 7 bases remained unmatched. The CDR3 spans 16 residues. The DNA of the CDR3 is TGCGCCAGCAGCGCCGGGACAGGGGGCAGAGATCAGCCCCAGCATTTT. It yields the protein CASSAGTGGRDQPQHF. The variable domain in full, with the rest retrieved from reference TRBV5-1 and TRBJ1-5, is KAGVTQTPRYLIKTRGQQVTLSCSPISGHRSVSWYQQTPGQGLQFLFEYFSETQRNKGNFPGRFSGRQFSNSRSEMNVSTLELGDSALYLCASSAGTGGRDQPQHFGDGTRLSIL.

The chain couples TRBV29-1 to TRBJ2-3, with TRBD2 matching over 8 bases. Trimming at V came to 5 bases and at J to 5 bases, leaving 12 bases not matched to a gene. Germline V gene lookup returns CDR1 SQVTM and CDR2 ANQGSEA. This CDR3 spans 15 amino acids. The CDR3 is CSVLERGPVGDTQYF. The DNA for the CDR3 is TGCAGCGTTCTAGAGCGGGGGCCGGTGGGAGATACGCAGTATTTT.